This T cell receptor (beta chain) was sequenced in a study of shared clonotypes between healthy human individuals. Findings and caveats of the study: The genetic and exposure-history diversity represented was limited by few donors.

Naive CD8 populations comprised CD45RO-negative cells positively selected for CCR7, excluding terminally differentiated effector memory CD45RA+ cells. On this clone itself: Antigen unknown. This sample also contains other DNA sequences that code for the same CDR3.

The CDR3 sequence is 15 residues long. The germline V gene encodes CDR1 SGDLS and CDR2 YYNGEE. Trimming shortened V by 0 bases and J by 5 bases, and 13 bases separated the two germline ends. Generated by immunoSEQ multiplex PCR, the TCRdb table keeps only in-frame clones and is missing some. There are around 2.1 million clones in the sample; 93% occur only once, and around 1.7% lies in the top ten. This chain links TRBV9 with TRBJ2-3; TRBD2 is a possible D gene (6 bases). The receptor was derived from a man in his late teens or twenties in good health. Some clones in this sample may be carry-over from other donors' samples. Sequenced sample: naive CD8+ T cells from PBMCs. The DNA for the CDR3 is TGTGCCAGCAGCGTAGGAGGGCTAGCGTTAGATACGCAGTATTTT. Protein product: CASSVGGLALDTQYF.